This entry concerns a single TCR beta chain. Its antigen is currently unknown. Other nucleotide sequences from this sample produce the same CDR3. The primer mix had 60 Vbeta and 13 Jbeta primers. Clones were read by immunoSEQ multiplex PCR, and TCRdb kept only the in-frame ones, dropping some. The data contain 210,000 or so clones, approximately 80% of them singletons. This entry is derived from a study of cytomegalovirus exposure and HLA in healthy donors. Study-wide findings and caveats: It was only CMV serostatus that was available as immune exposure information. Productive rates of about 87% or about 30% were seen for most TCR beta V segments in an earlier analysis.

The TCR sequence derives from a boy aged 2 to 10 in good health and CMV-seronegative. The sample was PBMCs.

The DNA for the CDR3 is TGTGCCAGCAGCTTAGGGAGAAACACTGAAGCTTTCTTT. This gives the protein CASSLGRNTEAFF. The chain employs TRBV11-2 and TRBJ1-1, with D unclear. Trimming pared 1 base from V and 2 bases from J, leaving 5 bases between. Germline values: CDR1 SGHAT, CDR2 FQNNGV. The CDR3 is made up of 13 amino acids.